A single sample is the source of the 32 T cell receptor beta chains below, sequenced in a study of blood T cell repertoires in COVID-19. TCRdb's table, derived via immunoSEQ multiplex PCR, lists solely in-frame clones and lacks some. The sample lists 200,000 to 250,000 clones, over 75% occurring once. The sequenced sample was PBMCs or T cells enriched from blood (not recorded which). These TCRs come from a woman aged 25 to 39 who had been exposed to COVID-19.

CDR3 protein: CASSIGGAFTDTQYF. In DNA, the CDR3 is TGTGCCAGTAGTATCGGGGGGGCCTTCACAGATACGCAGTATTTT. The chain uses TRBV19 and TRBJ2-3; 8 bases line up with TRBD2. There are 15 residues in the CDR3. From germline, CDR1 is LNHDA and CDR2 SQIVND (reference sequence). V shed 3 bases and J 2 bases; nucleotides not matched to a gene: 4.

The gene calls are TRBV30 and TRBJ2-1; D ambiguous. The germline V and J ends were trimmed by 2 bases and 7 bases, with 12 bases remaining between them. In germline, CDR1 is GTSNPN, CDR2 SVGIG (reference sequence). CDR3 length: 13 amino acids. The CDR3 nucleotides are TGTGCCTGGAGTTTGATAGCCGGAAATGAGCAGTTCTTC. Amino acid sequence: CAWSLIAGNEQFF.

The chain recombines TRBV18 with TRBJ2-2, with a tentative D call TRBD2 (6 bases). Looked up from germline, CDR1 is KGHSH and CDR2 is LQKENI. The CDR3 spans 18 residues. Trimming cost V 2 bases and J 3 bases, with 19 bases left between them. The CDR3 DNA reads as TGTGCCAGCTCACCAATCTCCACGGGACTCTCTGACACCGGGGAGCTGTTTTTT. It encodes CASSPISTGLSDTGELFF.

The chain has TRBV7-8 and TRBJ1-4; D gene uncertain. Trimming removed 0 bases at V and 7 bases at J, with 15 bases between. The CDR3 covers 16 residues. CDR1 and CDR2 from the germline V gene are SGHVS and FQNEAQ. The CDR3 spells CASSLALGQEAEKLFF. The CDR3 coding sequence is TGTGCCAGCAGCTTAGCCTTAGGGCAGGAGGCTGAAAAACTGTTTTTT.

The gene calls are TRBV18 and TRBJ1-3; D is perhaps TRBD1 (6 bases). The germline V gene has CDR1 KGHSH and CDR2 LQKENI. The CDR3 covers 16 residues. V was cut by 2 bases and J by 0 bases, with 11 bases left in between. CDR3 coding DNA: TGTGCCAGCTCACCATGGGACATCACCTCTGGAAACACCATATATTTT. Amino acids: CASSPWDITSGNTIYF. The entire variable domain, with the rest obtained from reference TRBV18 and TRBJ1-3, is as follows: NAGVMQNPRHLVRRRGQEARLRCSPMKGHSHVYWYRQLPEEGLKFMVYLQKENIIDESGMPKERFSAEFPKEGPSILRIQQVVRGDSAAYFCASSPWDITSGNTIYFGEGSWLTVV.

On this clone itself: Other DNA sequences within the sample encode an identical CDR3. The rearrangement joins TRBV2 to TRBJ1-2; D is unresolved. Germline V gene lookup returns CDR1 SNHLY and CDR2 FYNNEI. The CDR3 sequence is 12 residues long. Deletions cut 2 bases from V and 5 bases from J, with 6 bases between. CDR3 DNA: TGTGCCAGCAGTGAAACCGGGTATGGCTACACCTTC. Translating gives CASSETGYGYTF.

DNA of the CDR3: TGTGCCAGCAGCGTAACAGGGGGCCAAGGGCCCTTAGGGGGCTACACCTTC. Amino acids: CASSVTGGQGPLGGYTF. The chain couples TRBV9 to TRBJ1-2; 9 bases match TRBD1. CDR1 and CDR2 (germline): SGDLS, YYNGEE. This CDR3 has 17 amino acids. V trimming: 1 base; J trimming: 8 bases; junction bases outside the gene matches: 15.

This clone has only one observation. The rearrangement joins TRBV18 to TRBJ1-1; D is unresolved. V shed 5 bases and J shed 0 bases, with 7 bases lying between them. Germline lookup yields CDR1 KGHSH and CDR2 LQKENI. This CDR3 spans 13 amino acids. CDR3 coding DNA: TGTGCCAGCTCAGCGGCAGTGAACACTGAAGCTTTCTTT. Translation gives CASSAAVNTEAFF.

CDR3 nucleotides: TGTGCCACCAGTGATTTGCCGGGACAGGGGGTTGGGGGCTACACCTTC. Its protein is CATSDLPGQGVGGYTF. This rearrangement joins TRBV24-1 to TRBJ1-2; 11 bases are shared with TRBD1. The germline V gene encodes CDR1 KGHDR and CDR2 SFDVKD. J lost 8 bases, V lost 0 bases, and 7 bases had no gene match. The CDR3 loop spans 16 amino acids.

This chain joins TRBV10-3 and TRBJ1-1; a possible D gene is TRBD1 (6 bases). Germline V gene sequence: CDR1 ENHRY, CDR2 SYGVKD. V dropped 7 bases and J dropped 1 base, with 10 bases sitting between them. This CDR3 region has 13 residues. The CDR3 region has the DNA TGTGCCATCAAGTCAGGGGCGAACACTGAAGCTTTCTTT. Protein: CAIKSGANTEAFF.

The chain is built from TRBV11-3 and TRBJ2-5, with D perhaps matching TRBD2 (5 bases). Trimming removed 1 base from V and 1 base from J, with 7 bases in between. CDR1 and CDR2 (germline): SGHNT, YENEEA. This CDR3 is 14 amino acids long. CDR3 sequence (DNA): TGTGCCAGCAGCTTAGGAGAGGGCCAAGAGACCCAGTACTTC. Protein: CASSLGEGQETQYF.

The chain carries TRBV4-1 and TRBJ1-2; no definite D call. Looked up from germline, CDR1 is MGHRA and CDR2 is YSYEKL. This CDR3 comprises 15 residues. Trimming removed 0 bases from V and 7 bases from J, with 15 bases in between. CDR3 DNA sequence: TGCGCCAGCAGCCAAGACGATCCCCTTGGAGGTGGCTACACCTTC. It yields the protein CASSQDDPLGGGYTF.

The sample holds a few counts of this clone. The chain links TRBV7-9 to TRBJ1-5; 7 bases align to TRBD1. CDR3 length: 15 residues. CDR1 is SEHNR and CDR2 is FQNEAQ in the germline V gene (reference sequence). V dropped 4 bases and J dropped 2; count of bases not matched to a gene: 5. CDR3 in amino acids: CASSSTGPGNQPQHF. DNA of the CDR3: TGTGCCAGCAGCTCGACAGGGCCCGGCAATCAGCCCCAGCATTTT.

The DNA of the CDR3 is TGTGCCAGCAGCGTAGCTCCCCAGACTAGCGGATACACAGATACGCAGTATTTT. Translated: CASSVAPQTSGYTDTQYF. The chain employs TRBV9 and TRBJ2-3; 9 bases line up with TRBD2. This CDR3 spans 18 amino acids. The V gene end was trimmed by 0 bases and the J gene end by 2 bases; junction bases not matched to a gene: 10. CDR1 and CDR2 (germline): SGDLS, YYNGEE.

CDR3 in DNA: TGTGCCAGCAGTGCACAGTTGAACAATCAGCCCCAGCATTTT. It yields the protein CASSAQLNNQPQHF. The chain couples TRBV2 to TRBJ1-5; no definite D call. V was pared by 4 bases and J by 3 bases, with 10 bases between. The CDR3 has 14 residues. In germline, CDR1 is SNHLY, CDR2 FYNNEI.

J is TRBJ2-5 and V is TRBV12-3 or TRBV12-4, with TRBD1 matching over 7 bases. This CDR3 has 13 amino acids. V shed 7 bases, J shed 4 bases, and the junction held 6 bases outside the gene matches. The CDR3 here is CASNKAGGETQYF. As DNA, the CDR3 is TGTGCCAGCAATAAAGCAGGGGGAGAGACCCAGTACTTC.

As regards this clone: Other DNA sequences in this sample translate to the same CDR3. The CDR3 DNA sequence: TGTGCCAGCAGTGAGTCGGGGAACACTGAAGCTTTCTTT. This gives the protein CASSESGNTEAFF. V usage is TRBV6-1 and J usage is TRBJ1-1; D call uncertain. V was cut by 3 bases and J by 1 base, with 6 bases left in between. Looked up from germline, CDR1 is MNHNS and CDR2 is SASEGT. The CDR3 has 13 amino acids.

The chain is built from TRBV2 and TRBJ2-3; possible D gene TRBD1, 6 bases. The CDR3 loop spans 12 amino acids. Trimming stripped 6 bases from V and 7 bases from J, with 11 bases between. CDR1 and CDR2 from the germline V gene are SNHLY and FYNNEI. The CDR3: CASSWTVNTQYF. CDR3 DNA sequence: TGTGCCAGCAGCTGGACAGTTAATACGCAGTATTTT.

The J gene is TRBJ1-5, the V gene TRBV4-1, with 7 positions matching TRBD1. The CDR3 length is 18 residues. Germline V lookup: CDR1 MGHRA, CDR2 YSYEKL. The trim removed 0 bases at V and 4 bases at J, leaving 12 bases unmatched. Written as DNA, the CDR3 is TGCGCCAGCAGCCAAGATAGGTTACAGGGGTCATGGAATCAGCCCCAGCATTTT. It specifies CASSQDRLQGSWNQPQHF.

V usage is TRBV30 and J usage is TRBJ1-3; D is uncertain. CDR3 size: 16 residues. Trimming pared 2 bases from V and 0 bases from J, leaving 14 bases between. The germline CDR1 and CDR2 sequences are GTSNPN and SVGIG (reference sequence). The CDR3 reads CAWSPGRFSSGNTIYF. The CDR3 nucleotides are TGTGCCTGGAGTCCGGGGAGATTCAGCTCTGGAAACACCATATATTTT. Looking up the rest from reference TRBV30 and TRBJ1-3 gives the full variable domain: SQTIHQWPATLVQPVGSPLSLECTVEGTSNPNLYWYRQAAGRGLQLLFYSVGIGQISSEVPQNLSASRPQDRQFILSSKKLLLSDSGFYLCAWSPGRFSSGNTIYFGEGSWLTVV.

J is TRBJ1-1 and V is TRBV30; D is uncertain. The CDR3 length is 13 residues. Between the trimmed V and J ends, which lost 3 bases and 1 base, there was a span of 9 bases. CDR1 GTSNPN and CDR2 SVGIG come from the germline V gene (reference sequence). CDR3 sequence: CAWRKTPNTEAFF. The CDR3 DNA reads TGTGCCTGGAGAAAAACACCGAACACTGAAGCTTTCTTT.

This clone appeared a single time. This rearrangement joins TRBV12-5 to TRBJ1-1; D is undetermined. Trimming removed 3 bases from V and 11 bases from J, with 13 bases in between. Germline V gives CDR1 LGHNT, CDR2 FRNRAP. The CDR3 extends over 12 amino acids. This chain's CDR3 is CASGFWFWEAFF. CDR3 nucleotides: TGTGCTAGTGGTTTTTGGTTTTGGGAGGCTTTCTTT.

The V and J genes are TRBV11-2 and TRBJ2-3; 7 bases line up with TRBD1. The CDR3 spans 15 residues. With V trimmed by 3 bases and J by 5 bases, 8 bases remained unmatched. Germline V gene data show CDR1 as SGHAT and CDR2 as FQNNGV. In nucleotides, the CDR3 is TGTGCCAGCAGCTTCTCCTCAGGGGGTGGAGATACGCAGTATTTT. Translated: CASSFSSGGGDTQYF.

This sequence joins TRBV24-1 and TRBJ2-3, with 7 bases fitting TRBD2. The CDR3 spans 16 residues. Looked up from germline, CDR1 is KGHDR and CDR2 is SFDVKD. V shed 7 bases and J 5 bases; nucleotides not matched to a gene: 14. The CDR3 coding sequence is TGTGCCACCAGGGGTGCCAGGAGGGAGGGCCAAGATACGCAGTATTTT. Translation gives CATRGARREGQDTQYF.

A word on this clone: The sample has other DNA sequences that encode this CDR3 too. The CDR3 here is CASRQGYTEAFF. DNA for the CDR3: TGTGCCAGCCGACAGGGGTACACTGAAGCTTTCTTT. This chain uses TRBV19 with TRBJ1-1, with 8 nucleotides matching TRBD1. Germline CDR1 reads LNHDA; CDR2 reads SQIVND (reference sequence). CDR3 length: 12 amino acids. V gave up 9 bases and J gave up 3 bases; unmatched junction bases: 3.

The CDR3 sequence: CASSTVRDRPDTGELFF. As DNA, the CDR3 is TGTGCCAGCAGCACGGTGCGGGACAGGCCCGACACCGGGGAGCTGTTTTTT. The chain combines TRBV5-6 with TRBJ2-2; 8 positions agree with TRBD1. CDR1 and CDR2 from the germline V gene are SGHDT and YYEEEE. The CDR3 totals 17 residues. J lost 3 bases, V lost 4 bases, and 11 bases had no gene match.

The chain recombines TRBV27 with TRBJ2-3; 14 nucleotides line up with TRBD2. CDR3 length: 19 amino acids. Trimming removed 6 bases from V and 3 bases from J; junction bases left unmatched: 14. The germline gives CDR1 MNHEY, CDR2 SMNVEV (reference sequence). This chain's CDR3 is CASSKILGTSGSGTDTQYF. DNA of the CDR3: TGTGCCAGCAGCAAAATACTCGGGACTAGCGGGAGCGGTACAGATACGCAGTATTTT.

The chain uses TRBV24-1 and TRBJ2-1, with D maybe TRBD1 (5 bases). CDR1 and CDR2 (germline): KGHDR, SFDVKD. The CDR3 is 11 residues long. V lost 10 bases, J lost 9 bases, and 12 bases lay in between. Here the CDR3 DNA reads TGTGCCACAGGGGTAAAGAGTGAGCAGTTCTTC. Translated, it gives CATGVKSEQFF.

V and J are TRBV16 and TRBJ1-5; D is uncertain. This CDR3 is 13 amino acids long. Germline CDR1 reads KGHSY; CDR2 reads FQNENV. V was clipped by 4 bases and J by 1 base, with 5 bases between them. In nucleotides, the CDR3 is TGTGCCAGCAGCCGCCTAAGCAATCAGCCCCAGCATTTT. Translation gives CASSRLSNQPQHF. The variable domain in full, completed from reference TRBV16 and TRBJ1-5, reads GEEVAQTPKHLVRGEGQKAKLYCAPIKGHSYVFWYQQVLKNEFKFLISFQNENVFDETGMPKERFSAKCLPNSPCSLEIQATKLEDSAVYFCASSRLSNQPQHFGDGTRLSIL.

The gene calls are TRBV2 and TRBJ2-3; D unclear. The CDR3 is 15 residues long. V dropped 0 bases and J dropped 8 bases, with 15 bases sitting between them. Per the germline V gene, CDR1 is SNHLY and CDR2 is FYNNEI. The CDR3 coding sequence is TGTGCCAGCAGTGAAGCGCTTCTTTCGTCCAGTACGCAGTATTTT. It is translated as CASSEALLSSSTQYF.

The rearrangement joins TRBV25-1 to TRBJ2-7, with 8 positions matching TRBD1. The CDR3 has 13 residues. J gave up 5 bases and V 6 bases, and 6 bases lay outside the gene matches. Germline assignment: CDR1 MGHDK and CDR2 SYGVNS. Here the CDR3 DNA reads TGTGCCAGCAGGAGACAGGGGAAGAACGAGCAGTACTTC. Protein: CASRRQGKNEQYF.

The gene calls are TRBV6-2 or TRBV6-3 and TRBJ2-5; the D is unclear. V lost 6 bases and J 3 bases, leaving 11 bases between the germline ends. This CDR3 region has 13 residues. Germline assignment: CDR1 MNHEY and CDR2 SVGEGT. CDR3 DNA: TGTGCCAGCAGCACCCTTGAGGAAGAGACCCAGTACTTC. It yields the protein CASSTLEEETQYF.